This T cell receptor (beta chain) appears in the sequencing data of a study of human T cells and chemical hapten exposure. Study conclusions and caveats: The study found that DPC sensitization did not change TCRs above 1 in 1000 frequency.

TCRdb used MiXCR to reprocess the RACE reads, holding one entry per CDR3 protein. The sample holds some 330,000 distinct CDR3 sequences; 5.5% are singletons and the top ten take over 7%. Time point specified: pre-sensitization, week 0. The treatment was: therapeutic diphenylcyclopropenone sensitization with weekly scalp DPC. This clonotype has only a few counts. As yet, its antigen is unknown. This CDR3 is built from 15 residues. Trimming cost V 4 bases and J 6 bases; bases outside gene matches: 8. From germline, CDR1 is ENHRY and CDR2 SYGVKD. The sequence was collected from a woman aged 18-30 years with alopecia areata. Some clones in this sample may be carry-over from other donors' samples. The chain combines TRBV10-3 with TRBJ2-3, with 9 nucleotides matching TRBD1. The input for sequencing was whole blood, taken in connection with sensitization to the hapten diphenylcyclopropenone (DPC). The CDR3 spells CAISGPDRGRDTQYF. CDR3 in DNA: TGTGCCATCAGTGGCCCGGACAGGGGCAGGGATACGCAGTATTTT.